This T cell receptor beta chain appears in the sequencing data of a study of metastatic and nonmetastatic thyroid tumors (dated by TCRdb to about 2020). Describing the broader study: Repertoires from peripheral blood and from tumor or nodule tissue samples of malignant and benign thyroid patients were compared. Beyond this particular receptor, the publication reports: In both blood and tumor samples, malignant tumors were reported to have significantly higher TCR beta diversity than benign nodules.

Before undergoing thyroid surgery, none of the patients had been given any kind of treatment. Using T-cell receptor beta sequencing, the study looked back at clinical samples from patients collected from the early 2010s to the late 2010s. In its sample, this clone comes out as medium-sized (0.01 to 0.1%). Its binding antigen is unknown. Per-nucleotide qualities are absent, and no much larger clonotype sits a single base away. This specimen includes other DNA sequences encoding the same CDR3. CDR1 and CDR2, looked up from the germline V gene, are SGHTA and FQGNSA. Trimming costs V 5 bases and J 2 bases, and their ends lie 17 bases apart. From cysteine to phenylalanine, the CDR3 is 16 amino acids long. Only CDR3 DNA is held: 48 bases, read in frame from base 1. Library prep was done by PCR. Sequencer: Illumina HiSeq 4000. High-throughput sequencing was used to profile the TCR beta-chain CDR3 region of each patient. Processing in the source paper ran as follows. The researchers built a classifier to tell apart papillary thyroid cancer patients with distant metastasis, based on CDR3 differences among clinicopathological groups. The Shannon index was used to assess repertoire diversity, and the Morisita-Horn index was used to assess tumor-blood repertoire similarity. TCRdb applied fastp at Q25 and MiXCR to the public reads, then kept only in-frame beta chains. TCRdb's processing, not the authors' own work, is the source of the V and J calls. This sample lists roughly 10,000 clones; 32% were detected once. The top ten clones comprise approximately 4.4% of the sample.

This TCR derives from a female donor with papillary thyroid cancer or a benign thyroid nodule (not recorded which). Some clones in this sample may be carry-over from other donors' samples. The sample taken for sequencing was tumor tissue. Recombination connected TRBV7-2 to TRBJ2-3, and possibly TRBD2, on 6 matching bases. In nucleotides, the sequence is TGTGCCAGCAGCACCTGGCCAACTAGCCCCACAGATACGCAGTATTTT. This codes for CASSTWPTSPTDTQYF.